Below, 19 T cell receptor beta chains from the same sample are listed, as sequenced in a study of cytomegalovirus exposure and HLA in healthy donors. PCR used 60 Vbeta primers and 13 Jbeta primers. Some clones are missing from TCRdb's copy, which holds only in-frame ones; the method was immunoSEQ multiplex PCR. The repertoire holds about 150,000 clones, with approximately 73% as singletons. Sequencing was performed on PBMCs. Every receptor here comes from a man under 40 in good health and CMV-seropositive.

This clone was seen a handful of times. The V call is TRBV2, the J call TRBJ1-4; no definite D call. Germline loops: CDR1 SNHLY, CDR2 FYNNEI. Trimming shortened V by 3 bases and J by 8 bases, and 13 bases separated the two germline ends. The CDR3 totals 14 residues. The CDR3 DNA is TGTGCCAGCAGTGACCACAGAGTCCTGGAAAAACTGTTTTTT. Its translation: CASSDHRVLEKLFF.

The rearrangement uses TRBV5-5 and TRBJ2-7, with 7 bases that match TRBD1. Germline lookup yields CDR1 SGHKS and CDR2 YYEKEE (reference sequence). The V gene end was trimmed by 3 bases and the J gene end by 3 bases; junction bases not matched to a gene: 0. The length of the CDR3 is 12 residues. CDR3 coding DNA: TGTGCCAGCAGCTGGGACAGCTACGAGCAGTACTTC. This translates into CASSWDSYEQYF. The full variable domain, its missing parts supplied by reference TRBV5-5 and TRBJ2-7, is DAGVTQSPTHLIKTRGQQVTLRCSPISGHKSVSWYQQVLGQGPQFIFQYYEKEERGRGNFPDRFSARQFPNYSSELNVNALLLGDSALYLCASSWDSYEQYFGPGTRLTVT.

The CDR3, as DNA: TGTGCCAGCAGCCCTCGTGGAGCGGGAGGAGACAATGAGCAGTTCTTC. It is translated as CASSPRGAGGDNEQFF. The chain uses TRBV9 and TRBJ2-1; 9 bases match TRBD2. This CDR3 region has 16 residues. CDR1 and CDR2 (germline): SGDLS, YYNGEE. Trimming at V came to 4 bases and at J to 5 bases, leaving 10 bases not matched to a gene.

The V gene is TRBV5-6, the J gene TRBJ2-7; tentative D call: TRBD2 (5 bases). The germline V gene encodes CDR1 SGHDT and CDR2 YYEEEE. The V gene lost 4 bases and the J gene lost 2 bases, with 7 bases spanning the gap. The CDR3 is made up of 12 amino acids. The CDR3 DNA sequence: TGTGCCAGCAGCCAGACTACCTACGAGCAGTACTTC. Amino acids: CASSQTTYEQYF. The full variable domain, in which reference TRBV5-6 and TRBJ2-7 provide the parts outside the CDR3, is DAGVTQSPTHLIKTRGQQVTLRCSPKSGHDTVSWYQQALGQGPQFIFQYYEEEERQRGNFPDRFSGHQFPNYSSELNVNALLLGDSALYLCASSQTTYEQYFGPGTRLTVT.

This clone showed up just once. The CDR3, as DNA: TGTGCCAGCAGTTACCGCCCAAGAGCGGGAGGGAACGAGCAGTACTTC. Protein product: CASSYRPRAGGNEQYF. The rearrangement joins TRBV6-5 to TRBJ2-7, with 10 nucleotides matching TRBD2. The CDR3 contains 16 residues. Germline CDR1 MNHEY, CDR2 SVGAGI. V lost 2 bases, J lost 5 bases, and 9 bases stayed unmatched.

This clone was counted only a few times. CDR3 sequence (DNA): TGTGCCACCCACTATTGTGAGCAGTTCTTC. As protein: CATHYCEQFF. The rearrangement uses TRBV25-1 and TRBJ2-1; D unresolved. The germline V gene has CDR1 MGHDK and CDR2 SYGVNS. The CDR3 consists of 10 residues. Trimming pared 10 bases from V and 9 bases from J, leaving 10 bases between.

The rearrangement joins TRBV6-5 to TRBJ1-4, with 12 positions matching TRBD1. The CDR3 covers 15 residues. With 3 bases clipped from V and 7 bases from J, the junction kept 3 bases outside the gene matches. The V gene's germline CDR1 is MNHEY and CDR2 SVGAGI. The CDR3 bases are TGTGCCAGCAGTTATGGGACAGGGGGCAGTGAAAAACTGTTTTTT. Translated, it gives CASSYGTGGSEKLFF.

Only a few counts were recorded for this clone. The CDR3 protein is CASSQDQIGNYGYTF. The CDR3 DNA is TGTGCCAGCAGCCAAGATCAGATCGGGAACTATGGCTACACCTTC. The rearrangement links TRBV4-2 to TRBJ1-2; D gene ambiguous. The germline CDR1 and CDR2 sequences are LGHNA and YNFKEQ. Trimming cost V 0 bases and J 2 bases, with 10 bases left between them. The CDR3 length is 15 residues.

This chain connects TRBV30 to TRBJ2-1; D is unresolved. Germline V gene lookup returns CDR1 GTSNPN and CDR2 SVGIG (reference sequence). V lost 4 bases to trimming and J lost 4 bases, with 11 bases between them. The CDR3 extends over 13 amino acids. The CDR3 sequence is CAWTSPFYNEQFF. CDR3 DNA sequence: TGTGCCTGGACTTCTCCCTTTTACAATGAGCAGTTCTTC.

J is TRBJ2-7 and V is TRBV6-1; D is possibly TRBD1 (6 bases). V lost 4 bases and J lost 1, with 14 bases in between. Germline V lookup: CDR1 MNHNS, CDR2 SASEGT. This CDR3 is built from 15 residues. The CDR3 loop is CASSGETGASYEQYF. CDR3 bases: TGTGCCAGCAGTGGGGAGACAGGAGCTTCCTACGAGCAGTACTTC.

The chain carries TRBV10-3 and TRBJ1-1, with 7 bases fitting TRBD1. CDR1 and CDR2 from the germline V gene are ENHRY and SYGVKD. This CDR3 spans 13 amino acids. Trimming cost V 6 bases and J 1 base; bases outside gene matches: 2. This chain's CDR3 is CAIRRTGNTEAFF. DNA for the CDR3: TGTGCCATCAGGAGGACAGGGAACACTGAAGCTTTCTTT.

This chain links TRBV6-1 with TRBJ2-3; TRBD2 agrees at 10 bases. The CDR3 runs 16 residues. Germline CDR1 MNHNS, CDR2 SASEGT. The junction had 9 bases not matched to a gene; V was cut back by 4 bases and J by 5 bases. The CDR3 protein is CASSGGTSAILDTQYF. The CDR3 DNA follows: TGTGCCAGCAGTGGGGGGACTAGCGCTATCTTAGATACGCAGTATTTT.

This sequence joins TRBV27 and TRBJ2-3; D remains unclear. This CDR3 has 11 amino acids. The germline V gene has CDR1 MNHEY and CDR2 SMNVEV (reference sequence). V lost 5 bases, J lost 6 bases, and 6 bases lay in between. The CDR3 sequence is CASSGPDTQYF. As DNA, the CDR3 is TGTGCCAGCAGTGGGCCGGATACGCAGTATTTT.

This rearrangement joins TRBV6-1 to TRBJ1-1; tentative D call: TRBD1 (5 bases). Trimming took off 2 bases at V and 6 bases at J, with 16 bases between the two ends. The CDR3 length is 15 residues. Looked up from germline, CDR1 is MNHNS and CDR2 is SASEGT. The CDR3 here is CASSEQSTSGAEAFF. The CDR3 DNA reads TGTGCCAGCAGTGAACAAAGCACGTCGGGGGCTGAAGCTTTCTTT.

V and J are TRBV5-1 and TRBJ2-3, with a tentative D call TRBD2 (6 bases). Looked up from germline, CDR1 is SGHRS and CDR2 is YFSETQ. The CDR3 length is 15 residues. The germline V and J ends were trimmed by 2 bases and 0 bases, with 10 bases remaining between them. CDR3 protein: CASSFLGTSTDTQYF. The CDR3 nucleotides read TGCGCCAGCAGCTTCCTCGGGACTAGCACAGATACGCAGTATTTT.

The rearrangement uses TRBV6-5 and TRBJ2-3; D unresolved. CDR1 and CDR2 from the germline V gene are MNHEY and SVGAGI. V was clipped by 3 bases and J by 0 bases, with 10 bases between them. This CDR3 has 15 amino acids. The CDR3 region is CASSYTVTSTDTQYF. The DNA of the CDR3 is TGTGCCAGCAGTTATACAGTAACTAGCACAGATACGCAGTATTTT.

This clone has a single count. The chain has TRBV4-1 and TRBJ2-7, with D possibly matching TRBD1 (6 bases). In germline, CDR1 is MGHRA, CDR2 YSYEKL. The CDR3 loop spans 15 amino acids. V was cut by 2 bases and J by 2 bases, with 13 bases left in between. The CDR3 region is CASSQPGTLTYEQYF. The CDR3 DNA reads as TGCGCCAGCAGCCAACCCGGGACATTAACCTACGAGCAGTACTTC.

This clone appeared a single time. The chain carries TRBV6-6 and TRBJ1-5; TRBD1 matches 10 bases. Losses at the gene ends were 6 bases for V and 7 bases for J; bases not matched to a gene: 6. Germline CDR1 is MNHNY and CDR2 is SVGAGI (reference sequence). The CDR3 is 14 amino acids. The CDR3 here is CASRDRGVGQPQHF. The CDR3 DNA reads TGTGCCAGCAGGGACAGGGGGGTCGGGCAGCCCCAGCATTTT.

The chain has TRBV10-3 and TRBJ2-3; TRBD2 matches at 16 bases. The CDR3 has 20 amino acids. J lost 4 bases, V lost 0 bases, and 10 bases had no gene match. From germline, CDR1 is ENHRY and CDR2 SYGVKD. The CDR3, as DNA: TGTGCCATCAGTGAGTCACCCCTGGGACTAGCGGGAGGGCCTTCAGATACGCAGTATTTT. Its protein is CAISESPLGLAGGPSDTQYF.